This TCR beta chain was sequenced in a study of neurological immune-mediated disorders. Study-wide findings and caveats: In HTLV-1-associated myelopathy, TCR clonal expansion was greatest, whereas multiple sclerosis had the least, falling below healthy controls.

The study drew its healthy controls from blood bank volunteers in Maryland, USA. Libraries from sorted cells each used about 1 million CD4+ or CD8+ T cells. Notes on this clonotype: Its antigen is still unknown.

TCRdb reprocessed the 5' RACE reads via MiXCR and lists one record per CDR3 protein. This table has 30,000 to 45,000 distinct CDR3 sequences, nearly 5% appearing once. The junction had 2 bases not matched to a gene; V was cut back by 8 bases and J by 10 bases. The CDR3 is 10 amino acids. Germline V CDR1 and CDR2: ENHRY, SYGVKD. The chain combines TRBV10-3 with TRBJ2-1, with 7 bases identical to TRBD2. This TCR was recovered from a man between 18 and 35 years old in good health. Material for sequencing was CD4+ T cells from blood. CDR3 bases: TGTGCCATCGGGGGGGGGGAGCAGTTCTTC. Residues: CAIGGGEQFF.